A selection of T cell receptor beta chains follows, all from one sample in a study of shared clonotypes between healthy human individuals. Clones were read by immunoSEQ multiplex PCR, and TCRdb kept only the in-frame ones, dropping some. In the table there are roughly 2 million clones, about 94% of which are singletons. The sample taken for sequencing was naive CD8+ T cells sorted from blood. These receptors were collected from a man between 18 and 35 years old in good health. The CDR3 runs from the conserved cysteine through the conserved F or W. A D gene is named only where the DNA matches it firmly. Some rows mark clone size as missing; the rest say once, few, many or name a class of expanded clone.

d_gene: .
j_gene: TRBJ1-1
v_gene: TRBV4-3
abundance: .
CDR3nt: TGCGCCAGCAGCCGATTATTGGACGGGAACACTGAAGCTTTCTTT
CDR3aa: CASSRLLDGNTEAFF

d_gene: TRBD1
j_gene: TRBJ2-5
v_gene: TRBV5-6
abundance: .
CDR3nt: TGTGCCAGCAGCTCTGACCGGGGACAGGGGGAGACCCAGTACTTC
CDR3aa: CASSSDRGQGETQYF

d_gene: .
j_gene: TRBJ2-7
v_gene: TRBV7-8
abundance: .
CDR3nt: TGTGCCAGCAGCTTAGCCGACTCCTACGAGCAGTACTTC
CDR3aa: CASSLADSYEQYF

d_gene: .
j_gene: TRBJ1-2
v_gene: TRBV6-6
abundance: .
CDR3nt: TGTGCCAGCAGTTCCCCTGTGGATCCTAACTATGGCTACACCTTC
CDR3aa: CASSSPVDPNYGYTF

d_gene: .
j_gene: TRBJ2-5
v_gene: TRBV4-3
abundance: .
CDR3nt: TGCGCCAGCAGCCAAGAGACTAACCCGGGGGAGACCCAGTACTTC
CDR3aa: CASSQETNPGETQYF

d_gene: .
j_gene: TRBJ2-7
v_gene: TRBV27
abundance: .
CDR3nt: TGTGCCAGCAGTTCCCCGAGTCGGGAGCAGTACTTC
CDR3aa: CASSSPSREQYF

d_gene: .
j_gene: TRBJ1-1
v_gene: TRBV4-1
abundance: .
CDR3nt: TGCGCCAGCAGCCCACCCCATGTGTTT
CDR3aa: CASSPPHVF

d_gene: .
j_gene: TRBJ1-1
v_gene: TRBV7-8
abundance: .
CDR3nt: TGTGCCAGCAGCTCCGCCTACGTGGGGGGATCTATGTCTGAAGCTTTCTTT
CDR3aa: CASSSAYVGGSMSEAFF

d_gene: TRBD2
j_gene: TRBJ2-7
v_gene: TRBV2
abundance: .
CDR3nt: TGTGCCAGCAGTGGGAGACTAGCGGGAGCTATCGAGCAGTACTTC
CDR3aa: CASSGRLAGAIEQYF

d_gene: .
j_gene: TRBJ2-7
v_gene: TRBV11-2
abundance: .
CDR3nt: TGTGCCAGCAGCTTAGTTGGTCAGGGCCCCTACGAGCAGTACTTC
CDR3aa: CASSLVGQGPYEQYF

d_gene: TRBD2
j_gene: TRBJ2-5
v_gene: TRBV18
abundance: .
CDR3nt: TGTGCCAGCTCCCTTCTCGAAGCGGGAAAAGAGACCCAGTACTTC
CDR3aa: CASSLLEAGKETQYF

d_gene: TRBD2
j_gene: TRBJ2-7
v_gene: TRBV7-2
abundance: .
CDR3nt: TGTGCCAGCAGCTCTCTTAGCGCGGGAGAGAAAGACTTC
CDR3aa: CASSSLSAGEKDF

d_gene: .
j_gene: TRBJ2-7
v_gene: TRBV7-9
abundance: .
CDR3nt: TGTGCCAGCAGCACCACGGGACCCCTGAGCGAGCAGTACTTC
CDR3aa: CASSTTGPLSEQYF

d_gene: TRBD1
j_gene: TRBJ2-7
v_gene: TRBV13
abundance: .
CDR3nt: TGTGCCAGCAGCATTCGAGACAGGGCATCCTACGAGCAGTACTTC
CDR3aa: CASSIRDRASYEQYF

d_gene: .
j_gene: TRBJ1-4
v_gene: TRBV2
abundance: .
CDR3nt: TGTGCCAGCATCCCGACAGATACTAATGAAAAACTGTTTTTT
CDR3aa: CASIPTDTNEKLFF

d_gene: TRBD2
j_gene: TRBJ2-1
v_gene: TRBV7-9
abundance: .
CDR3nt: TGTGCCAGCAGCCCGACCCAATTAGCGGGGGAGAGGTACAATGAGCAGTTCTTC
CDR3aa: CASSPTQLAGERYNEQFF

d_gene: .
j_gene: TRBJ1-1
v_gene: TRBV7-9
abundance: .
CDR3nt: TGTGCCAGCACCGATCAGAGACGAGCTGAAGCTTTCTTT
CDR3aa: CASTDQRRAEAFF

d_gene: TRBD2
j_gene: TRBJ2-7
v_gene: TRBV9
abundance: .
CDR3nt: TGTGCCAGCAGCGTAGTTGCTGGGACTAGCTTTAACGAGCAGTACTTC
CDR3aa: CASSVVAGTSFNEQYF

d_gene: TRBD1
j_gene: TRBJ2-7
v_gene: TRBV6-5
abundance: .
CDR3nt: TGTGCCAGCAGTTACTCCTACGGACAGGGGGAGTACGAGCAGTACTTC
CDR3aa: CASSYSYGQGEYEQYF

d_gene: .
j_gene: TRBJ1-6
v_gene: TRBV4-1
abundance: .
CDR3nt: TGCGCCAGCAGCCAAGATTTCCCCGGGGGCCGAGGTTCACCCCTCCACTTT
CDR3aa: CASSQDFPGGRGSPLHF

d_gene: .
j_gene: TRBJ2-3
v_gene: TRBV29-1
abundance: .
CDR3nt: TGCAGCGTTGCGGTGGCGGGAAAGGATATATTCACAGATACGCAGTATTTT
CDR3aa: CSVAVAGKDIFTDTQYF

d_gene: .
j_gene: TRBJ2-5
v_gene: TRBV5-4
abundance: .
CDR3nt: TGTGCCAGCAGCTCGGGACGGAACCAAGAGACCCAGTACTTC
CDR3aa: CASSSGRNQETQYF

d_gene: .
j_gene: TRBJ1-2
v_gene: TRBV5-6
abundance: .
CDR3nt: TGTGCCAGCAGCTTGCGAGAGGATAACTATGGCTACACCTTC
CDR3aa: CASSLREDNYGYTF

d_gene: TRBD2
j_gene: TRBJ2-3
v_gene: TRBV4-1
abundance: .
CDR3nt: TGCGCCAGCAGCCAAGAACGCAGCGGGGGTTTCCCAGATACGCAGTATTTT
CDR3aa: CASSQERSGGFPDTQYF

d_gene: .
j_gene: TRBJ2-7
v_gene: TRBV11-2
abundance: once
CDR3nt: TGTGCCAGCAGCTTTTCGGTCTCCTACGAGCAGTACTTC
CDR3aa: CASSFSVSYEQYF

d_gene: TRBD2
j_gene: TRBJ2-7
v_gene: TRBV7-9
abundance: .
CDR3nt: TGTGCCAGCAGTGTGAAGCGGGAATACGAGCAGTACTTC
CDR3aa: CASSVKREYEQYF